What follows are 27 T cell receptor beta chains derived from one specimen sequenced in a study of identifying expanded T cells in peripheral blood. Only in-frame clones appear in the TCRdb table, and some are missing; sequencing was by immunoSEQ multiplex PCR. The repertoire holds more than 85,000 clones, with around 89% as singletons. The source material was blood. The source of these receptors is a person between 18 and 75 years old in good health.

CDR3 amino acids: CAISKIAGGMNTGELFF. CDR3 sequence (DNA): TGTGCCATCAGTAAGATAGCAGGGGGGATGAACACCGGGGAGCTGTTTTTT. The V gene is TRBV10-3, the J gene TRBJ2-2; possible D gene TRBD1, 7 bases. Germline V gives CDR1 ENHRY, CDR2 SYGVKD. CDR3 length equals 17 residues. V lost 5 bases, J lost 1 base, and 17 bases lay in between.

This rearrangement joins TRBV29-1 to TRBJ2-7; D uncertain. The CDR3 totals 12 residues. With 6 bases removed from V and 3 bases from J, the gap between germline ends came to 12 bases. Looked up from germline, CDR1 is SQVTM and CDR2 is ANQGSEA. As DNA, the CDR3 is TGCAGCGTCCAGAGGAGCCACTACGAGCAGTACTTC. Residues: CSVQRSHYEQYF.

This clone was counted once. The chain recombines TRBV21-1 with TRBJ1-5; no DNA check was done on the table's D call, TRBD1. TRBV21-1 is designated a pseudogene. The CDR3 extends over 21 amino acids. The CDR3: CASTLSRRAGQTSFGNQPQHF. As DNA, the CDR3 is TGTGCCAGCACCCTGTCACGCCGGGCAGGACAAACAAGCTTCGGCAATCAGCCCCAGCATTTT.

This rearrangement joins TRBV28 to TRBJ2-2; D is unresolved. The CDR3 runs to 16 residues. V was cut by 6 bases and J by 4 bases, with 18 bases left in between. Germline CDR1 MDHEN, CDR2 SYDVKM. The CDR3 is CASRHTVTGRTGELFF. The CDR3 DNA reads as TGTGCCAGCAGACATACAGTTACCGGGCGCACCGGGGAGCTGTTTTTT.

This clone has a handful of counts. V is TRBV5-1 and J is TRBJ1-1, with D perhaps matching TRBD1 (5 bases). V was clipped by 1 base and J by 2 bases, with 15 bases between them. CDR3 length equals 16 residues. Germline loops: CDR1 SGHRS, CDR2 YFSETQ. In DNA, the CDR3 is TGCGCCAGCAGCTTGATAAATCGGGGCGCAAACACTGAAGCTTTCTTT. Translating gives CASSLINRGANTEAFF. Supplemented by reference TRBV5-1 and TRBJ1-1, the full variable domain reads KAGVTQTPRYLIKTRGQQVTLSCSPISGHRSVSWYQQTPGQGLQFLFEYFSETQRNKGNFPGRFSGRQFSNSRSEMNVSTLELGDSALYLCASSLINRGANTEAFFGQGTRLTVV.

The chain recombines TRBV4-3 with TRBJ1-3; 10 positions agree with TRBD1. CDR1 is LGHNA and CDR2 is YSLEER in the germline V gene. The CDR3 runs to 15 residues. V trimming: 4 bases; J trimming: 4 bases; junction bases outside the gene matches: 4. The CDR3 reads CASSLGQGIGNTIYF. As DNA, the CDR3 is TGCGCCAGCAGCCTGGGACAGGGGATCGGAAACACCATATATTTT.

This sequence joins TRBV2 and TRBJ2-1; TRBD1 matches 7 bases. The ends lost 6 bases at V and 8 bases at J; junction bases unmatched: 19. The germline CDR1 and CDR2 sequences are SNHLY and FYNNEI. The CDR3 is 17 amino acids. The CDR3 protein is CASSKPWDSRGKYEQFF. In DNA, the CDR3 is TGTGCCAGCAGCAAACCATGGGACAGCCGAGGAAAATATGAGCAGTTCTTC.

The chain carries TRBV10-3 and TRBJ2-3; maybe TRBD1 (6 bases). CDR3 length: 16 amino acids. V lost 3 bases and J 8 bases, leaving 21 bases between the germline ends. Germline V lookup: CDR1 ENHRY, CDR2 SYGVKD. DNA of the CDR3: TGTGCCATCAGTGATGATGTATCGACAGGTCGGGGTACGCAGTATTTT. Protein sequence: CAISDDVSTGRGTQYF.

There are a few counts of this clone. V gene TRBV9 combines with J gene TRBJ1-5; D is perhaps TRBD1 (5 bases). Germline-derived CDR1 and CDR2 are SGDLS and YYNGEE. The CDR3 spans 14 residues. V gave up 2 bases and J gave up 6 bases, with 12 bases separating them. CDR3: CASSVGLGLQPQHF. The CDR3 DNA is TGTGCCAGCAGCGTGGGGCTCGGGCTTCAGCCCCAGCATTTT.

The chain links TRBV7-6 to TRBJ2-3; 10 nucleotides agree with TRBD1. This CDR3 has 15 residues. The germline V gene has CDR1 SGHVS and CDR2 FNYEAQ. J gave up 4 bases and V 1 base, and 2 bases lay outside the gene matches. CDR3: CASSLGDRGSDTQYF. In DNA form, the CDR3 reads TGTGCCAGCAGCTTAGGGGACAGGGGATCAGATACGCAGTATTTT.

The chain joins TRBV6-1 to TRBJ1-4; no definite D call. There are 13 residues in the CDR3. CDR1 is MNHNS, CDR2 SASEGT, per germline. Trimming left V 5 bases short and J 8 bases short, with 12 bases between. Written as DNA, the CDR3 is TGTGCCAGCAGTCGTCAACGAGGGGAAAAACTGTTTTTT. It codes for CASSRQRGEKLFF.

This rearrangement joins TRBV11-2 to TRBJ2-5; no clear D gene. The CDR3 loop spans 14 amino acids. V lost 2 bases, J lost 4 bases, and 11 bases lay in between. Germline loops: CDR1 SGHAT, CDR2 FQNNGV. The CDR3 reads CASSLYGRLETQYF. The DNA of the CDR3 is TGTGCCAGCAGCTTATACGGAAGGTTAGAGACCCAGTACTTC.

The chain has TRBV5-1 and TRBJ2-1; 12 bases are a match to TRBD2. CDR1 and CDR2 (germline): SGHRS, YFSETQ. The CDR3 spans 15 residues. V trimming: 3 bases; J trimming: 3 bases; junction bases outside the gene matches: 1. The CDR3 region has the DNA TGCGCCAGCAGCTGGACTAGCGGGAACTACAATGAGCAGTTCTTC. This gives the protein CASSWTSGNYNEQFF.

Only one count was recorded for this clone. The chain combines TRBV7-9 with TRBJ2-1; D unresolved. Per germline, CDR1 SEHNR and CDR2 FQNEAQ (reference sequence). The CDR3 is made up of 11 amino acids. Trimming took 5 bases from V and 3 from J, leaving 2 bases between them. This CDR3 is CASSRYNEQFF. CDR3 coding DNA: TGTGCCAGCAGCCGCTACAATGAGCAGTTCTTC.

The DNA for the CDR3 is TGTGCCACCAGCGGTTACAGGGGACCAGATACGCAGTATTTT. Protein sequence: CATSGYRGPDTQYF. This chain links TRBV15 with TRBJ2-3; 7 bases map to TRBD1. This CDR3 contains 14 residues. CDR1 and CDR2 from the germline V gene are LNHNV and YYDKDF (reference sequence). Trimming at V came to 5 bases and at J to 4 bases, leaving 6 bases not matched to a gene.

This clone was counted once. The genes are TRBV28 and TRBJ1-4; D is possibly TRBD1 (5 bases). The germline CDR1 and CDR2 sequences are MDHEN and SYDVKM. The CDR3 length is 17 residues. V dropped 4 bases and J dropped 3 bases, with 18 bases sitting between them. This chain's CDR3 is CASSSVFDSSPNEKLFF. The CDR3 DNA reads as TGTGCCAGCAGTTCCGTATTTGACAGCTCCCCTAATGAAAAACTGTTTTTT.

This rearrangement joins TRBV29-1 to TRBJ2-7; 7 nucleotides line up with TRBD2. The CDR3 consists of 16 residues. V lost 3 bases to trimming and J lost 0 bases; unmatched junction nucleotides: 11. Germline V lookup: CDR1 SQVTM, CDR2 ANQGSEA. For the CDR3, the DNA is TGCAGCGTTGAGGGGTTAGCGGGCCTTAGCTCCTACGAGCAGTACTTC. Its protein is CSVEGLAGLSSYEQYF.

This rearrangement joins TRBV7-8 to TRBJ1-3; 8 bases line up with TRBD1. The CDR3 spans 15 residues. CDR1 SGHVS and CDR2 FQNEAQ come from the germline V gene. V lost 5 bases and J lost 3; bases outside the gene matches: 6. CDR3 nucleotide sequence: TGTGCCAGCAGCGCCGGACAGGGCTTTGGAAACACCATATATTTT. Its protein is CASSAGQGFGNTIYF.

The V call is TRBV7-2, the J call TRBJ2-3; D remains ambiguous. There are 15 residues in the CDR3. V lost 1 base and J 2 bases, leaving 10 bases between the germline ends. CDR1 is SGHTA and CDR2 is FQGNSA in the germline V gene. The CDR3 DNA reads TGTGCCAGCAGCTTAGAGTACCTCCTCACAGATACGCAGTATTTT. This encodes CASSLEYLLTDTQYF.

V gene TRBV28 combines with J gene TRBJ1-5; D call uncertain. The germline V gene has CDR1 MDHEN and CDR2 SYDVKM. Trimming removed 7 bases from V and 1 base from J, with 5 bases in between. The CDR3 covers 12 residues. DNA of the CDR3: TGTGCCAGCACCAACAGCAATCAGCCCCAGCATTTT. The encoded protein is CASTNSNQPQHF. Full variable domain (remainder filled in from reference TRBV28 and TRBJ1-5): DVKVTQSSRYLVKRTGEKVFLECVQDMDHENMFWYRQDPGLGLRLIYFSYDVKMKEKGDIPEGYSVSREKKERFSLILESASTNQTSMYLCASTNSNQPQHFGDGTRLSIL.

The V gene is TRBV29-1, the J gene TRBJ1-2; D possibly corresponds to TRBD1 (6 bases). The V end was cut by 8 bases, the J end by 4 bases, with 17 bases between. From germline, CDR1 is SQVTM and CDR2 ANQGSEA. This CDR3 is 13 amino acids long. In DNA, the CDR3 is TGCAGCTACTGGGATGGACAGTTCTATGGCTACACCTTC. Encoded protein: CSYWDGQFYGYTF.

This clone was observed at least ten times. This chain links TRBV15 with TRBJ2-7; D gene uncertain. Trimming took 2 bases from V and 6 from J, leaving 8 bases between them. The CDR3 length is 12 residues. CDR1 is LNHNV and CDR2 is YYDKDF in the germline V gene (reference sequence). CDR3 residues: CATSRSRGEQYF. For the CDR3, the DNA is TGTGCCACCAGCAGATCTAGAGGCGAGCAGTACTTC.

The chain combines TRBV4-3 with TRBJ2-7, with 9 bases identical to TRBD1. The length of the CDR3 is 16 residues. Germline CDR1 and CDR2: LGHNA and YSLEER. V was clipped by 1 base and J by 0 bases; unmatched bases: 4. CDR3 coding DNA: TGCGCCAGCAGCCAAGTGGACAGGGGCTTCTCCTACGAGCAGTACTTC. This sequence encodes CASSQVDRGFSYEQYF.

The rearrangement uses TRBV19 and TRBJ1-5; no reliable D call. Between the trimmed V and J ends, which lost 5 bases and 8 bases, there was a span of 16 bases. CDR3 size: 14 residues. CDR1 is LNHDA and CDR2 is SQIVND in the germline V gene (reference sequence). CDR3 sequence reads: CASSPSAGWEPQHF. Written as DNA, the CDR3 is TGTGCCAGTAGTCCCTCGGCGGGGTGGGAGCCCCAGCATTTT.

This clone was seen once. The chain couples TRBV28 to TRBJ1-5; D is unresolved. CDR3 length: 15 residues. The V gene's germline CDR1 is MDHEN and CDR2 SYDVKM. V shed 11 bases and J shed 2 bases, with 19 bases lying between them. The CDR3 DNA sequence: TGTGCCGCCGGCCAGGTGAGCTGGGGCAATCAGCCCCAGCATTTT. Encoded protein: CAAGQVSWGNQPQHF. The variable domain in full, with the rest retrieved from reference TRBV28 and TRBJ1-5, is DVKVTQSSRYLVKRTGEKVFLECVQDMDHENMFWYRQDPGLGLRLIYFSYDVKMKEKGDIPEGYSVSREKKERFSLILESASTNQTSMYLCAAGQVSWGNQPQHFGDGTRLSIL.

The chain uses TRBV7-8 and TRBJ2-7, with a tentative D call TRBD2 (5 bases). CDR1 and CDR2 (germline): SGHVS, FQNEAQ. V shed 5 bases and J shed 2 bases, with 16 bases lying between them. This CDR3 contains 15 residues. CDR3 bases: TGTGCCAGCAGCCTTTGGACTGATCATACCTACGAGCAGTACTTC. Protein product: CASSLWTDHTYEQYF.

V and J are TRBV10-1 and TRBJ2-2; the D gene is possibly TRBD2 (5 bases). There are 14 residues in the CDR3. The V end was cut by 1 base, the J end by 2 bases, with 5 bases between. CDR1 and CDR2 from the germline V gene are WNHNN and SYGVQD (reference sequence). This chain's CDR3 is CASSEWTNTGELFF. CDR3 in DNA: TGCGCCAGCAGTGAGTGGACTAACACCGGGGAGCTGTTTTTT.